This T cell receptor (beta chain) is from a study of blood T cell repertoires in COVID-19. The overall study: Donors in the United States, Italy and Spain gave samples during acute or convalescent COVID-19.

The CDR3 loop spans 13 amino acids. V lost 3 bases and J lost 4, with 9 bases in between. Per germline, CDR1 LGHDT and CDR2 YNNKEL (reference sequence). Per the original data handling: Amplifying reference gene primers gave estimates of nucleated cell counts. Sequencing was performed with immunoSEQ multiplex PCR; in TCRdb, only in-frame clones are kept and a portion is missing. Clone size and the V and J calls come from that table; the DNA yielded D and trimming. Of 250,000 to 350,000 clones listed, about 89% are singletons. The source is a woman in her 50s who had recovered from COVID-19. Sequenced material: peripheral blood. This chain uses TRBV3-1 (or the pseudogene TRBV3-2) with TRBJ1-2; D unclear. The CDR3 is CASSQGVSYGYTF. The CDR3 DNA is TGTGCCAGCAGCCAGGGAGTTAGCTATGGCTACACCTTC.